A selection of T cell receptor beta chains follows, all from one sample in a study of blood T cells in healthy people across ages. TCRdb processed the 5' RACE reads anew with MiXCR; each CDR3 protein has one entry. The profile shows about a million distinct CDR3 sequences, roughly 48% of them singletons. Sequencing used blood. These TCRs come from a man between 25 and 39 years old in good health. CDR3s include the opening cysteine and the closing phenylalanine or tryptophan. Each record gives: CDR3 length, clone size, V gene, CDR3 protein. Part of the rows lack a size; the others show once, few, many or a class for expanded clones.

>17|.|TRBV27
CASSEPHRAPSTDTQYF
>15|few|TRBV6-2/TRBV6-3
CASSYADSLNYGYTF
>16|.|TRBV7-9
CASSLDVNYGANVLTF
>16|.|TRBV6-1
CASSPSRQGPHYGYTF
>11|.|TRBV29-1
CSARHANVLTF
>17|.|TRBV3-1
CASSRRGLAGGADTQYF
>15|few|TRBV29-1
CSVDAAGGDTDTQYF
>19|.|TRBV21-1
CASSKDTGILSSGANVLTF
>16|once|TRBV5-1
CASSKTSGAQVDTQYF
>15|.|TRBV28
CATFLRGQGTYEQYF
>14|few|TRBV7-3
CASSLTGPTDTQYF
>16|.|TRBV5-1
CASSLQPVEVNQPQHF
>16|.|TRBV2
CASSGIQGPRPHGYTF
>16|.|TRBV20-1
CSARDPAGTYKDEQFF
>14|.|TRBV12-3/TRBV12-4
CASSFATGGYEQYF
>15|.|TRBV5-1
CASSLDGGKQETQYF
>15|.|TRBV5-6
CASSPLRGSYNEQFF
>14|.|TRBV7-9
CASSPRQGVETQYF
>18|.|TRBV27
CASSLLPGLEGGTDTQYF
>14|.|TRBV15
CATSQGQGFTEQFF
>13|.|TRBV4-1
CASSQPGGPEQFF
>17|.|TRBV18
CASSPPAGGTRTDTQYF
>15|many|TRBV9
CASSVAGGQTYGYTF
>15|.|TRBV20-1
CSAWAGQGPGQPQHF
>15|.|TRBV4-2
CASSQDPQGAYEQYF
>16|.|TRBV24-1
CATSDPLAGLGGEQYF
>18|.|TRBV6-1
CASSRTISGGPNTGELFF